This T cell receptor beta chain emerged from a study of cytomegalovirus exposure and HLA in healthy donors. Study-level points and caveats: Later work associated approximately 17,000 TCR beta sequences with HLA alleles at 0.05 false discovery rate.

PCR involved 60 Vbeta and 13 Jbeta primers. Clones were sequenced by immunoSEQ multiplex PCR, and TCRdb holds only the in-frame ones, with some missing. Recorded for this sample: about 200,000 clones. Comments on this clone: Its target is unknown.

The sequenced sample consisted of PBMCs. This receptor was obtained from a boy aged 5-17 years in good health and CMV-seronegative.

This CDR3 is CASRGGVEEKLFF. Written as DNA, the CDR3 is TGCGCCAGCAGGGGGGGTGTAGAAGAAAAACTGTTTTTT. J is TRBJ1-4 and V is TRBV10-2, with D possibly TRBD1 on 5 matching bases. Trimming removed 6 bases at V and 8 bases at J, with 13 bases between. CDR3 length: 13 amino acids. The V gene's germline CDR1 is WSHSY and CDR2 SAAADI.